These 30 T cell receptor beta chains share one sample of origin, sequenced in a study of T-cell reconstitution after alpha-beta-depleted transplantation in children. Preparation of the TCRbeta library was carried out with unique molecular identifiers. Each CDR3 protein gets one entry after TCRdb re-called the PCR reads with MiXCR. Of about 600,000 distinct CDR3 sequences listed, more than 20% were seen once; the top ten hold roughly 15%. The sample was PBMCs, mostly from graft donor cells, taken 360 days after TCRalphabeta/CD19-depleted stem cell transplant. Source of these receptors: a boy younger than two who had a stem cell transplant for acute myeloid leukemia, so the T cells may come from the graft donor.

This chain's CDR3 is CASSWKAGGDTQYF. The CDR3 region has the DNA TGTGCCAGCAGCTGGAAAGCGGGGGGGGATACGCAGTATTTT. The rearrangement links TRBV7-2 to TRBJ2-3, with 10 nucleotides matching TRBD2. There are 14 residues in the CDR3. The V segment lost 4 bases and the J segment 6 bases; nucleotides outside the gene matches: 4. Germline values: CDR1 SGHTA, CDR2 FQGNSA. Filled out from reference TRBV7-2 and TRBJ2-3, the complete variable domain reads GAGVSQSPSNKVTEKGKDVELRCDPISGHTALYWYRQSLGQGLEFLIYFQGNSAPDKSGLPSDRFSAERTGGSVSTLTIQRTQQEDSAVYLCASSWKAGGDTQYFGPGTRLTVL.

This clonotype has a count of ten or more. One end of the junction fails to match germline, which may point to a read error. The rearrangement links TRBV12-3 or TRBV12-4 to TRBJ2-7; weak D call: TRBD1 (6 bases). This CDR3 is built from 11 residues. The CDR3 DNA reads TGTGCCAGCAGCCCCGGACAGAGGTTGGACTTC. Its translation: CASSPGQRLDF.

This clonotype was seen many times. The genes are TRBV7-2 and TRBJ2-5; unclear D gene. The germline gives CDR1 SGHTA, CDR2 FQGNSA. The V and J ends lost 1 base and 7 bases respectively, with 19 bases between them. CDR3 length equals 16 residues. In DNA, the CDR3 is TGTGCCAGCAGCTTAGGGCCGAACTACTTACTTGGGACCCAGTACTTC. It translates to CASSLGPNYLLGTQYF.

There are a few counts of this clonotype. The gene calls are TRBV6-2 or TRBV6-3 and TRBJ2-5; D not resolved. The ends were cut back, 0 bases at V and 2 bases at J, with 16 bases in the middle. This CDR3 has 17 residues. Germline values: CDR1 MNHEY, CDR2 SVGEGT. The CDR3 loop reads CASSYSRFGVQQETQYF. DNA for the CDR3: TGTGCCAGCAGTTACTCGCGGTTTGGGGTCCAACAAGAGACCCAGTACTTC.

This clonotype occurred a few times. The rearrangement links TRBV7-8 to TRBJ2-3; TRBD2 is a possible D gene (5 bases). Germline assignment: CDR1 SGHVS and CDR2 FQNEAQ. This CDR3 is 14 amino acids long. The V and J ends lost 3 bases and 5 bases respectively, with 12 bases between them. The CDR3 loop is CASSFWRVGDTQYF. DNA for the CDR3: TGTGCCAGCAGCTTTTGGCGGGTTGGAGATACGCAGTATTTT.

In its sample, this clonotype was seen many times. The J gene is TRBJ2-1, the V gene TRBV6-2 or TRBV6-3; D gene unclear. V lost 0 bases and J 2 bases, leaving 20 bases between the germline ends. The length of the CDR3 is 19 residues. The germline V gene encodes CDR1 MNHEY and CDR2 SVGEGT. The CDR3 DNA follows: TGTGCCAGCAGTTACTCGAGCCTCAGAGTAGGGTCTACCTACAATGAGCAGTTCTTC. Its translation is CASSYSSLRVGSTYNEQFF.

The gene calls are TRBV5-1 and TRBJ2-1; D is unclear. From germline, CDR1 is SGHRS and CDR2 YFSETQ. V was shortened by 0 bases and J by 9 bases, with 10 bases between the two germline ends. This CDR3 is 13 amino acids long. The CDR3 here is CASSLVVGTEQFF. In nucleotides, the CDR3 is TGCGCCAGCAGCTTGGTGGTCGGAACTGAGCAGTTCTTC.

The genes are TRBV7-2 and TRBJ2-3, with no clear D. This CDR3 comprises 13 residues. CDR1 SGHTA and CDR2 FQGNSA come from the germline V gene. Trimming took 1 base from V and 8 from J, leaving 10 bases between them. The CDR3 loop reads CASSLDGTGTQYF. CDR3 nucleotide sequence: TGTGCCAGCAGCTTAGACGGTACGGGTACGCAGTATTTT.

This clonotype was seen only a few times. This CDR3 is CAWSVAVSSNTGELFF. For the CDR3, the DNA is TGTGCCTGGAGTGTTGCCGTCAGCTCAAACACCGGGGAGCTGTTTTTT. The rearrangement joins TRBV30 to TRBJ2-2; D unresolved. Germline assignment: CDR1 GTSNPN and CDR2 SVGIG (reference sequence). V was clipped by 0 bases and J by 2 bases, with 13 bases between them. The CDR3 totals 16 residues. The entire variable domain, with the rest obtained from reference TRBV30 and TRBJ2-2, is as follows: SQTIHQWPATLVQPVGSPLSLECTVEGTSNPNLYWYRQAAGRGLQLLFYSVGIGQISSEVPQNLSASRPQDRQFILSSKKLLLSDSGFYLCAWSVAVSSNTGELFFGEGSRLTVL.

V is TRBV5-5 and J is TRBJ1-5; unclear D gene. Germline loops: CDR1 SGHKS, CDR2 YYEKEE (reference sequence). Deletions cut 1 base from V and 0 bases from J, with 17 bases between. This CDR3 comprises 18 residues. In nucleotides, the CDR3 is TGTGCCAGCAGCTTGAGCCGGGCCTCACTTTATAGCAATCAGCCCCAGCATTTT. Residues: CASSLSRASLYSNQPQHF. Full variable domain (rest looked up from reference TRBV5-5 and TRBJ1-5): DAGVTQSPTHLIKTRGQQVTLRCSPISGHKSVSWYQQVLGQGPQFIFQYYEKEERGRGNFPDRFSARQFPNYSSELNVNALLLGDSALYLCASSLSRASLYSNQPQHFGDGTRLSIL.

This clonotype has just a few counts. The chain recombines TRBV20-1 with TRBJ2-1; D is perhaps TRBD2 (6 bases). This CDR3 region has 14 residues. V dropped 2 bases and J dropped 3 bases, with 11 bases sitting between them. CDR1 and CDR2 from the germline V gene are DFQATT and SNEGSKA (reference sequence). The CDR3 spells CSARSAGGYNEQFF. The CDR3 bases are TGCAGTGCTAGAAGTGCCGGGGGCTACAATGAGCAGTTCTTC.

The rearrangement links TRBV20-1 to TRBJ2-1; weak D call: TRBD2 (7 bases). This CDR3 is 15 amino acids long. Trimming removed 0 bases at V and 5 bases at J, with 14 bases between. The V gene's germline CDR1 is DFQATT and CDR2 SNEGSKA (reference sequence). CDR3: CSARDGGGADNEQFF. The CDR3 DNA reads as TGCAGTGCTAGAGATGGGGGGGGGGCGGACAATGAGCAGTTCTTC.

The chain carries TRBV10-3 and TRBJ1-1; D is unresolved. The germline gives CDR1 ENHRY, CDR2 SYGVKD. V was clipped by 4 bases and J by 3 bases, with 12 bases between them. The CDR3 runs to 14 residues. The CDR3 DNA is TGTGCCATCAGTGGAGGCGCTTTGGACACTGAAGCTTTCTTT. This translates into CAISGGALDTEAFF.

The CDR3 protein is CASNPTGVQPQHF. For the CDR3, the DNA is TGTGCCAGTAATCCGACAGGGGTTCAGCCCCAGCATTTT. The chain employs TRBV19 and TRBJ1-5; 8 bases are a match to TRBD1. CDR3 length equals 13 residues. Germline V gene sequence: CDR1 LNHDA, CDR2 SQIVND (reference sequence). The ends lost 7 bases at V and 6 bases at J; junction bases unmatched: 5.

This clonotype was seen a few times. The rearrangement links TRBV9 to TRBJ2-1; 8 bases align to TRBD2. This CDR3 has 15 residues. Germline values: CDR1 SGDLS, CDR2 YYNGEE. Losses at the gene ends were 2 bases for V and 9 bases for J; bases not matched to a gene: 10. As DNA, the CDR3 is TGTGCCAGCAGCGTCGGGGAGCGGGGGCGGGGTGAGCAGTTCTTC. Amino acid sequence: CASSVGERGRGEQFF.

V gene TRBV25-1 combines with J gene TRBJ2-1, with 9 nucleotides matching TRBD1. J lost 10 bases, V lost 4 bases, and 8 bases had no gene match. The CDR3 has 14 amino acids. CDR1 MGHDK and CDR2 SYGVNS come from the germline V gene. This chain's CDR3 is CASSGTGGREEQFF. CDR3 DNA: TGTGCCAGCAGTGGAACAGGGGGCAGGGAGGAGCAGTTCTTC.

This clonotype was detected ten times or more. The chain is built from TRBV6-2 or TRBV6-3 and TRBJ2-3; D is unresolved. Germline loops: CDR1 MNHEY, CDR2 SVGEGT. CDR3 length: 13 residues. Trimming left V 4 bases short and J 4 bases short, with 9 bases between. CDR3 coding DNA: TGTGCCAGCAGTTCCGAACGGCCAGATACGCAGTATTTT. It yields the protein CASSSERPDTQYF.

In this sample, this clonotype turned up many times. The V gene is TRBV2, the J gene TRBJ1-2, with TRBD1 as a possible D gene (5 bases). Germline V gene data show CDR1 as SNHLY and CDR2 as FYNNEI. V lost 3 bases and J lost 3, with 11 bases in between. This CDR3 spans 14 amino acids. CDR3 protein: CASSDGTRDYGYTF. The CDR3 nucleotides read TGTGCCAGCAGTGACGGGACTAGAGACTATGGCTACACCTTC.

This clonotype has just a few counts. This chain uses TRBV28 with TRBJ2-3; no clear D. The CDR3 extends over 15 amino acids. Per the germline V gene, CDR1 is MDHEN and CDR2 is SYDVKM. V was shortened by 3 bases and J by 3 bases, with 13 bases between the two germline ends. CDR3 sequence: CASSFRQVPTDTQYF. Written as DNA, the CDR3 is TGTGCCAGCAGTTTCCGGCAGGTCCCGACAGATACGCAGTATTTT.

CDR3 amino acids: CSARASPDTQYF. CDR3 in DNA: TGCAGTGCTAGAGCTTCCCCAGATACGCAGTATTTT. The genes are TRBV20-1 and TRBJ2-3; no reliable D call. Germline CDR1 reads DFQATT; CDR2 reads SNEGSKA (reference sequence). The CDR3 contains 12 residues. V was trimmed by 1 base and J by 4 bases, leaving 6 bases between them.

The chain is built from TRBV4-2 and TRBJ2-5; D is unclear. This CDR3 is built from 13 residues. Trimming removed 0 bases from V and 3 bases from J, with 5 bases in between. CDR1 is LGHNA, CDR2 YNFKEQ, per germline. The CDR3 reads CASSQDGEETQYF. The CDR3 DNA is TGTGCCAGCAGCCAAGATGGGGAAGAGACCCAGTACTTC.

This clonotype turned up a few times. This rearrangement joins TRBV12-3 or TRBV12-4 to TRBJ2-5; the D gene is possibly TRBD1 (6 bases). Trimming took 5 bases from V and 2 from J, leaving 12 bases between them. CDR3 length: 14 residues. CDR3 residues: CASSPPRGQETQYF. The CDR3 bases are TGTGCCAGCAGTCCCCCTAGGGGGCAAGAGACCCAGTACTTC.

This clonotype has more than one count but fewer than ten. Here the CDR3 reads CASSQVYRGLTYEQYF. The CDR3 DNA sequence: TGCGCCAGCAGCCAAGTTTACAGGGGCCTCACCTACGAGCAGTACTTC. The chain carries TRBV4-3 and TRBJ2-7; 7 nucleotides match TRBD1. The CDR3 contains 16 residues. The germline V gene has CDR1 LGHNA and CDR2 YSLEER. The ends lost 1 base at V and 2 bases at J; junction bases unmatched: 8.

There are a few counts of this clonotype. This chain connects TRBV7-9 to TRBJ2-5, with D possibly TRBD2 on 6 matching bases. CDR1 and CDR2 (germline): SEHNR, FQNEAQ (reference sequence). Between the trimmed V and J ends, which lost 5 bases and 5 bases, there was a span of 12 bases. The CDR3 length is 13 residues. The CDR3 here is CASSRGREETQYF. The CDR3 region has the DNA TGTGCCAGCAGCCGAGGACGGGAGGAGACCCAGTACTTC.

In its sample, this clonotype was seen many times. CDR3 nucleotide sequence: TGCAGTGCGCAAGAAGGGCCCTACGAGCAGTACGTC. Translated: CSAQEGPYEQYV. The rearrangement links TRBV20-1 to TRBJ2-7; D gene ambiguous. Trimming left V 6 bases short and J 2 bases short, with 11 bases between. The CDR3 has 12 residues. CDR1 and CDR2 (germline): DFQATT, SNEGSKA (reference sequence).

CDR3 in amino acids: CASRDGTGGGSPLHF. The CDR3, as DNA: TGTGCCAGCAGAGACGGGACAGGGGGAGGATCACCCCTCCACTTT. The V gene is TRBV12-3 or TRBV12-4, the J gene TRBJ1-6; 11 bases are a match to TRBD1. This CDR3 comprises 15 residues. V lost 6 bases and J lost 10; bases outside the gene matches: 8.

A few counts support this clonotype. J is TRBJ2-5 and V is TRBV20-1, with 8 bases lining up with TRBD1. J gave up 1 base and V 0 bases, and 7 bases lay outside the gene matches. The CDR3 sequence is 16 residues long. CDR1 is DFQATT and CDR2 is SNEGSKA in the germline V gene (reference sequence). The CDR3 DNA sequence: TGCAGTGCTAGAGATCGCAGGGGGCTAATCCAAGAGACCCAGTACTTC. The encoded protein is CSARDRRGLIQETQYF.

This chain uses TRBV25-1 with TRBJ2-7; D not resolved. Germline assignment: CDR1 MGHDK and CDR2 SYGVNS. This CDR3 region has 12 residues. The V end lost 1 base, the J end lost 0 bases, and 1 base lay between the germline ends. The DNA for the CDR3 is TGTGCCAGCAGTGAATTCTCCTACGAGCAGTACTTC. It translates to CASSEFSYEQYF.

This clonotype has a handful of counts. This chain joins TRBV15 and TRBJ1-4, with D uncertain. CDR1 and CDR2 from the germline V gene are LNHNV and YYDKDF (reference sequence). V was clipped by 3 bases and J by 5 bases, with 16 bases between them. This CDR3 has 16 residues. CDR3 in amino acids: CATSSPSGLMNEKLFF. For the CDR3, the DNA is TGTGCCACCAGCAGTCCGAGCGGGCTAATGAATGAAAAACTGTTTTTT.

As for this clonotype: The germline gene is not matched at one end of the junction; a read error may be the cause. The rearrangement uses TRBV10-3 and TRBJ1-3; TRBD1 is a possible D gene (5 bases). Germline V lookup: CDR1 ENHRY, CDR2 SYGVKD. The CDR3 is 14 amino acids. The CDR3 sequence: CAISEIGVGSTIYF. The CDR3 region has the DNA TGTGCCATCAGCGAGATAGGGGTTGGAAGCACCATATATTTT.